One T cell receptor beta chain is described in this entry. Antigen specificity is unknown. The data are from a study of shared clonotypes between healthy human individuals. The germline V gene encodes CDR1 SGHRS and CDR2 YFSETQ. The CDR3 covers 18 residues. V lost 2 bases and J lost 0; bases outside the gene matches: 5. Clones were sequenced by immunoSEQ multiplex PCR, and TCRdb holds only the in-frame ones, with some missing. Of 850,000 to 1,200,000 clones in the sample, about 74% were seen once. Each sample came from a Caucasian adult donor living in Nashville, Tennessee. Regarding the study as a whole: Clonotype sharing across several donors was observed for about 5.2% of naive CD4 clonotypes.

Specimen: memory CD4+ T cells sorted from blood. Subset meaning: CD45RA-negative fraction. This sequence originates from a man between 18 and 29 years old in good health. J is TRBJ1-6 and V is TRBV5-1; 10 bases are a match to TRBD1. The DNA of the CDR3 is TGCGCCAGCAGCTTCTTGGACAGGGGGAGCTCCTATAATTCACCCCTCCACTTT. Amino acid sequence: CASSFLDRGSSYNSPLHF.